One sample yielded the 30 T cell receptor beta chains listed below, sequenced in a study of cytomegalovirus exposure and HLA in healthy donors. PCR involved 60 Vbeta and 13 Jbeta primers. The method was immunoSEQ multiplex PCR; TCRdb's version includes in-frame clones alone and lacks a portion of them. The sample consists of around 180,000 clones, 77% of them appearing once. The specimen sequenced was PBMCs. The receptors originated from a woman younger than 45 in good health and CMV-seropositive.

The chain combines TRBV7-2 with TRBJ2-3, with 15 bases matching TRBD2. Germline V gene lookup returns CDR1 SGHTA and CDR2 FQGNSA. Losses at the gene ends were 3 bases for V and 4 bases for J; bases not matched to a gene: 2. This CDR3 comprises 16 residues. CDR3 in amino acids: CASSLGLAGGADTQYF. The CDR3 bases are TGTGCCAGCAGCTTGGGACTAGCGGGAGGAGCAGATACGCAGTATTTT.

This CDR3 reads CASSLGIDRALYGYTF. The DNA for the CDR3 is TGTGCCAGCAGCTTAGGGATAGACAGGGCCCTTTATGGCTACACCTTC. The chain employs TRBV7-2 and TRBJ1-2, with 7 bases that match TRBD1. Trimming removed 1 base from V and 5 bases from J; junction bases left unmatched: 10. This CDR3 is 16 amino acids long. Per the germline V gene, CDR1 is SGHTA and CDR2 is FQGNSA. The full variable domain, in which reference TRBV7-2 and TRBJ1-2 provide the parts outside the CDR3, is GAGVSQSPSNKVTEKGKDVELRCDPISGHTALYWYRQSLGQGLEFLIYFQGNSAPDKSGLPSDRFSAERTGGSVSTLTIQRTQQEDSAVYLCASSLGIDRALYGYTFGSGTRLTVV.

This sequence joins TRBV2 and TRBJ2-1; D is undetermined. The V end was cut by 8 bases, the J end by 0 bases, with 8 bases between. Germline CDR1 reads SNHLY; CDR2 reads FYNNEI. The CDR3 runs 13 residues. The CDR3 DNA reads TGTGCCAGCTTCTCGAGCTCCTACAATGAGCAGTTCTTC. Its protein product is CASFSSSYNEQFF. Together with reference TRBV2 and TRBJ2-1, the CDR3 gives the full variable domain: EPEVTQTPSHQVTQMGQEVILRCVPISNHLYFYWYRQILGQKVEFLVSFYNNEISEKSEIFDDQFSVERPDGSNFTLKIRSTKLEDSAMYFCASFSSSYNEQFFGPGTRLTVL.

This chain connects TRBV5-4 to TRBJ1-1; D call uncertain. Germline lookup yields CDR1 SGHNT and CDR2 YYREEE (reference sequence). This CDR3 spans 15 amino acids. V shed 2 bases and J shed 1 base, with 12 bases lying between them. CDR3 bases: TGTGCCAGCAGCTTAAGATCTGGGCCGAACACTGAAGCTTTCTTT. It translates to CASSLRSGPNTEAFF.

This sequence joins TRBV11-2 and TRBJ2-1, with 8 bases matching TRBD2. The ends lost 7 bases at V and 5 bases at J; junction bases unmatched: 13. The CDR3 is 16 amino acids. Germline loops: CDR1 SGHAT, CDR2 FQNNGV. The CDR3 reads CASTTGWLAGHNEQFF. The CDR3 bases are TGTGCCAGCACCACCGGGTGGTTAGCGGGGCACAATGAGCAGTTCTTC.

This clone was seen a handful of times. The chain recombines TRBV5-4 with TRBJ2-7, with 10 bases fitting TRBD2. Germline lookup yields CDR1 SGHNT and CDR2 YYREEE (reference sequence). J was trimmed by 6 bases and V by 8 bases; bases with no gene match: 8. CDR3 length: 13 residues. CDR3 sequence (DNA): TGTGCCAGTCATTCAGCGGGAGGGCCCGAGCAGTACTTC. This codes for CASHSAGGPEQYF.

The chain employs TRBV11-1 and TRBJ2-1; possibly TRBD2 for D (5 bases). This CDR3 comprises 12 residues. V gave up 1 base and J gave up 10 bases, with 8 bases separating them. Per the germline V gene, CDR1 is SGHAT and CDR2 is FQDESV (reference sequence). CDR3 DNA: TGTGCCAGCAGCTTAGACGGGGTGGAGCAGTTCTTC. Its translation: CASSLDGVEQFF.

The chain couples TRBV7-9 to TRBJ1-5; D is unresolved. The CDR3 contains 16 residues. The germline CDR1 and CDR2 sequences are SEHNR and FQNEAQ (reference sequence). Trimming stripped 5 bases from V and 8 bases from J, with 22 bases between. CDR3 protein: CASSQISPGLGEPQHF. In DNA form, the CDR3 reads TGTGCCAGCAGCCAGATATCTCCGGGTCTCGGGGAGCCCCAGCATTTT.

V usage is TRBV5-4 and J usage is TRBJ1-3; no reliable D call. Germline CDR1 is SGHNT and CDR2 is YYREEE (reference sequence). V was shortened by 0 bases and J by 0 bases, with 10 bases between the two germline ends. The CDR3 runs 16 residues. CDR3: CASSLGGAPSGNTIYF. DNA for the CDR3: TGTGCCAGCAGCTTGGGGGGAGCCCCCTCTGGAAACACCATATATTTT.

The J gene is TRBJ2-1, the V gene TRBV7-8, with 9 nucleotides matching TRBD2. This CDR3 is built from 15 residues. Looked up from germline, CDR1 is SGHVS and CDR2 is FQNEAQ. V lost 1 base, J lost 7 bases, and 5 bases stayed unmatched. CDR3 in amino acids: CASSLVLAGLNEQFF. CDR3 sequence (DNA): TGTGCCAGCAGCTTAGTGCTAGCGGGATTGAATGAGCAGTTCTTC.

This chain links TRBV9 with TRBJ2-3; weak D call: TRBD2 (5 bases). CDR1 SGDLS and CDR2 YYNGEE come from the germline V gene. The V end was cut by 1 base, the J end by 5 bases, with 11 bases between. This CDR3 contains 14 residues. The CDR3 DNA reads TGTGCCAGCAGCGTACACGGGATGGAAGATACGCAGTATTTT. It encodes CASSVHGMEDTQYF.

V and J are TRBV6-5 and TRBJ1-1; D perhaps matches TRBD1 (5 bases). CDR1 and CDR2 (germline): MNHEY, SVGAGI. The CDR3 runs 13 residues. The V and J ends lost 5 bases and 1 base respectively, with 8 bases between them. CDR3: CASSRGTNTEAFF. Written as DNA, the CDR3 is TGTGCCAGCAGTCGGGGGACGAACACTGAAGCTTTCTTT.

The chain carries TRBV7-2 and TRBJ1-2, with a weak D call TRBD1 (5 bases). Trimming left V 4 bases short and J 8 bases short, with 17 bases between. Germline V gene sequence: CDR1 SGHTA, CDR2 FQGNSA. The CDR3 covers 14 residues. CDR3 protein: CASSSIQGLRGYTF. The CDR3 DNA reads TGTGCCAGCAGCTCCATCCAGGGCTTGCGGGGCTACACCTTC.

The V call is TRBV30, the J call TRBJ2-1; TRBD2 might be the D (6 bases). V lost 2 bases and J 8 bases, leaving 10 bases between the germline ends. Per germline, CDR1 GTSNPN and CDR2 SVGIG (reference sequence). The CDR3 is 12 residues long. CDR3 nucleotides: TGTGCCTGGAGTTTCCGGAGGGATGAGCAGTTCTTC. Amino acid sequence: CAWSFRRDEQFF.

V is TRBV7-9 and J is TRBJ2-1; D is perhaps TRBD2 (7 bases). The germline gives CDR1 SEHNR, CDR2 FQNEAQ (reference sequence). The V end lost 1 base, the J end lost 7 bases, and 14 bases lay between the germline ends. CDR3 length: 15 residues. The CDR3 DNA sequence: TGTGCCAGCAGCTTAGAAGGGGGTAGCGGGAATGAGCAGTTCTTC. Translation: CASSLEGGSGNEQFF.

This chain uses TRBV25-1 with TRBJ2-1; 7 positions match TRBD1. CDR1 is MGHDK, CDR2 SYGVNS, per germline. The CDR3 is made up of 15 amino acids. The J segment lost 9 bases and the V segment lost 1 base, leaving 9 bases of the junction unmatched. CDR3 coding DNA: TGTGCCAGCAGTGAATCCCCACAGGGGAAGGGTGAGCAGTTCTTC. Its protein product is CASSESPQGKGEQFF.

This chain connects TRBV2 to TRBJ2-2; possibly TRBD2 for D (5 bases). This CDR3 comprises 13 residues. The germline gives CDR1 SNHLY, CDR2 FYNNEI. V lost 7 bases, J lost 1 base, and 7 bases lay in between. CDR3 coding DNA: TGTGCCAGCATCGAGGGGAACACCGGGGAGCTGTTTTTT. It yields the protein CASIEGNTGELFF.

This chain uses TRBV12-5 with TRBJ2-7; D is perhaps TRBD2 (6 bases). CDR1 and CDR2 from the germline V gene are LGHNT and FRNRAP. The CDR3 spans 15 residues. V dropped 2 bases and J dropped 2 bases, with 13 bases sitting between them. The CDR3 loop is CASGLYLEGPYEQYF. The CDR3, as DNA: TGTGCTAGTGGTTTGTATTTGGAGGGTCCCTACGAGCAGTACTTC.

The chain recombines TRBV7-7 with TRBJ1-3, with 8 bases that match TRBD1. Per germline, CDR1 SSHAT and CDR2 FNYEAQ (reference sequence). The CDR3 length is 15 residues. The ends lost 1 base at V and 4 bases at J; junction bases unmatched: 3. CDR3 amino acids: CASSLGQGPGNTIYF. CDR3 DNA sequence: TGTGCCAGCAGCTTAGGACAGGGGCCAGGAAACACCATATATTTT. Together with reference TRBV7-7 and TRBJ1-3, the CDR3 gives the full variable domain: GAGVSQSPRYKVTKRGQDVTLRCDPISSHATLYWYQQALGQGPEFLTYFNYEAQPDKSGLPSDRFSAERPEGSISTLTIQRTEQRDSAMYRCASSLGQGPGNTIYFGEGSWLTVV.

The chain has TRBV25-1 and TRBJ1-1, with 9 bases aligning to TRBD1. The CDR3 spans 14 residues. Germline trimming cut 6 bases from V and 1 base from J; bases unmatched to any gene: 3. Germline CDR1 MGHDK, CDR2 SYGVNS. In DNA, the CDR3 is TGTGCCAGCAGGGAACAGGGGGCGAACACTGAAGCTTTCTTT. Translating gives CASREQGANTEAFF.

The sample holds a few counts of this clone. The same CDR3 can be traced to other DNA sequences in this sample. The chain links TRBV29-1 to TRBJ2-5; weak D call: TRBD2 (6 bases). Trimming stripped 4 bases from V and 4 bases from J, with 7 bases between. CDR1 and CDR2 from the germline V gene are SQVTM and ANQGSEA. The CDR3 runs 11 residues. The DNA for the CDR3 is TGCAGCGTTGTCGGGGGAGAGACCCAGTACTTC. This codes for CSVVGGETQYF.

The chain couples TRBV10-1 to TRBJ2-2; no reliable D call. Trimming took off 4 bases at V and 0 bases at J, with 9 bases between the two ends. The CDR3 length is 15 residues. Germline CDR1 is WNHNN and CDR2 is SYGVQD (reference sequence). In DNA, the CDR3 is TGCGCCAGCAGTGCCGGAGCCTCGAACACCGGGGAGCTGTTTTTT. Protein: CASSAGASNTGELFF.

This clone was counted a few times. The chain couples TRBV6-1 to TRBJ1-2, with D uncertain. Germline lookup yields CDR1 MNHNS and CDR2 SASEGT. The V and J ends lost 8 bases and 8 bases respectively, with 9 bases between them. The CDR3 is made up of 10 amino acids. This CDR3 reads CASGSLGYTF. The CDR3 DNA follows: TGTGCCAGCGGGAGTCTAGGCTACACCTTC.

The V call is TRBV10-3, the J call TRBJ2-6, with 7 bases lining up with TRBD2. Germline V gives CDR1 ENHRY, CDR2 SYGVKD. Trimming at V came to 7 bases and at J to 2 bases, leaving 11 bases not matched to a gene. CDR3 length equals 17 residues. This CDR3 is CAIMARVSGAGANVLTF. CDR3 DNA sequence: TGTGCCATCATGGCCAGAGTAAGCGGGGCTGGGGCCAACGTCCTGACTTTC.

The chain couples TRBV11-3 to TRBJ2-7, with a tentative D call TRBD1 (6 bases). V was shortened by 3 bases and J by 3 bases, with 12 bases between the two germline ends. CDR1 is SGHNT, CDR2 YENEEA, per germline. The CDR3 has 14 amino acids. The CDR3 region has the DNA TGTGCCAGCAGCTTTCGACAGGCAGGCTACGAGCAGTACTTC. It encodes CASSFRQAGYEQYF.

This chain links TRBV9 with TRBJ2-1, with no clear D. Germline V gene data show CDR1 as SGDLS and CDR2 as YYNGEE. V was clipped by 2 bases and J by 10 bases, with 16 bases between them. The length of the CDR3 is 14 residues. CDR3 nucleotide sequence: TGTGCCAGCAGCGTGATGACCTTTTGGGCAGAGCAGTTCTTC. Its protein product is CASSVMTFWAEQFF.

The J gene is TRBJ2-1, the V gene TRBV10-3; 9 positions match TRBD1. V lost 6 bases to trimming and J lost 8 bases; unmatched junction nucleotides: 11. Germline loops: CDR1 ENHRY, CDR2 SYGVKD. The CDR3 runs 15 residues. The CDR3 here is CAISPSGQGIDEQFF. The CDR3 DNA follows: TGTGCCATCAGCCCGTCGGGACAGGGAATAGATGAGCAGTTCTTC.

The rearrangement joins TRBV6-1 to TRBJ2-7; 11 nucleotides agree with TRBD2. CDR1 and CDR2 (germline): MNHNS, SASEGT. After removal of 7 bases from V and 0 bases from J, the junction contained 5 bases not matched to a gene. The CDR3 length is 15 residues. Written as DNA, the CDR3 is TGTGCCAGCACCACGGGACTAGCGGACTCCTACGAGCAGTACTTC. Translation gives CASTTGLADSYEQYF.

The J gene is TRBJ2-7, the V gene TRBV28; maybe TRBD2 (6 bases). This CDR3 has 16 amino acids. Germline V gives CDR1 MDHEN, CDR2 SYDVKM. The V gene lost 3 bases and the J gene lost 0 bases, with 15 bases spanning the gap. Here the CDR3 reads CASSLAPGVSSYEQYF. The CDR3 region has the DNA TGTGCCAGCAGTTTGGCCCCGGGGGTATCCTCCTACGAGCAGTACTTC.

The chain employs TRBV4-2 and TRBJ2-5; D remains ambiguous. Germline V gene lookup returns CDR1 LGHNA and CDR2 YNFKEQ. This CDR3 contains 13 residues. The V end lost 0 bases, the J end lost 4 bases, and 6 bases lay between the germline ends. The CDR3 DNA reads as TGTGCCAGCAGCCAAGATGCGAGAGAGACCCAGTACTTC. This codes for CASSQDARETQYF.